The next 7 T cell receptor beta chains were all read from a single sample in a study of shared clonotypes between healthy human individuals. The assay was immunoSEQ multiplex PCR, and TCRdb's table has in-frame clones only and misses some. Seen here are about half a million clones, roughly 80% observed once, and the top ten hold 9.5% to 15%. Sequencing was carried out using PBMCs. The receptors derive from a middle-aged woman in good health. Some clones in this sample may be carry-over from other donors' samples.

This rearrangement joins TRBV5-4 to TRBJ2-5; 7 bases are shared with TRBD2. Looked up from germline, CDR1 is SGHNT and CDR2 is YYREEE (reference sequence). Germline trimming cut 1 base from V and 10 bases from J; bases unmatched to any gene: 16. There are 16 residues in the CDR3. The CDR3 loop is CASSLKGTTVPYVQYF. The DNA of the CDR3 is TGTGCCAGCAGCTTGAAAGGGACTACCGTTCCGTACGTCCAGTACTTC. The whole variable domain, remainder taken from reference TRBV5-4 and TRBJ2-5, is ETGVTQSPTHLIKTRGQQVTLRCSSQSGHNTVSWYQQALGQGPQFIFQYYREEENGRGNFPPRFSGLQFPNYSSELNVNALELDDSALYLCASSLKGTTVPYVQYFGPGTRLLVL.

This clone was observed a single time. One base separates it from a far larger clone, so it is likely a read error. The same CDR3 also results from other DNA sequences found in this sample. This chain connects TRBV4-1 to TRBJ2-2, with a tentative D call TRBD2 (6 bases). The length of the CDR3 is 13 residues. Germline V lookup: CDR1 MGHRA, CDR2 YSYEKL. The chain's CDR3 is CASSRGLFGELFF. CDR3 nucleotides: TGCGCCAGCAGCCGGGGACTGTTCGGGGAGCTGTTCTTT.

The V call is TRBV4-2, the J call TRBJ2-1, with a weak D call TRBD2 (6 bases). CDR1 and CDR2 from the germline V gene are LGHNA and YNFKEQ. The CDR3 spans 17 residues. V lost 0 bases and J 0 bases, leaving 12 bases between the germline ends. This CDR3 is CASSQEPHGSSYNEQFF. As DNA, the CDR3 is TGTGCCAGCAGCCAAGAACCTCACGGGAGCTCCTACAATGAGCAGTTCTTC.

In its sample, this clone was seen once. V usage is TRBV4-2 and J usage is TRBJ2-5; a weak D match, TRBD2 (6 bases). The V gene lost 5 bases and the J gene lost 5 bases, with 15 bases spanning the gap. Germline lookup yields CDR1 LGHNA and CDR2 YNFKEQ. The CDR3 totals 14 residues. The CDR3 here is CASSDGGDWETQYF. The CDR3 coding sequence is TGTGCCAGCAGCGACGGAGGGGATTGGGAGACCCAGTACTTC.

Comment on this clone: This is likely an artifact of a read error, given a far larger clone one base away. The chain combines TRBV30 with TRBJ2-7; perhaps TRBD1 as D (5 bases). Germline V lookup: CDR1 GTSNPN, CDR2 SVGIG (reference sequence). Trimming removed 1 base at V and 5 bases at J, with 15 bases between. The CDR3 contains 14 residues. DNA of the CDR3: TGTGCCTGGAGTGGGGAAAGGCTGGACAACGAGCAGTACTTC. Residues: CAWSGERLDNEQYF.

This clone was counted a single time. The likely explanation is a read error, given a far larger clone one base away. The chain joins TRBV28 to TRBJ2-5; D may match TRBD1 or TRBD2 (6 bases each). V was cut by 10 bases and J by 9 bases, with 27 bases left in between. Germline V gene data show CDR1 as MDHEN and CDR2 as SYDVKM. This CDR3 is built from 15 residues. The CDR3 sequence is CATYGWGALGEAQYF. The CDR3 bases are TGTGCCACCTATGGCTGGGGGGCGTTAGGGGAGGCCCAGTACTTC.

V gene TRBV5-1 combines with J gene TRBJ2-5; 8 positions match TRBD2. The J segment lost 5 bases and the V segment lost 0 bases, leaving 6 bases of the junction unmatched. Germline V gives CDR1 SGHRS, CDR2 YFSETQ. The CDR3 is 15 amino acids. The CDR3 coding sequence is TGCGCCAGCAGCTTGGAAGCGGGAGTAAGCGAGACCCAGTACTTC. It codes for CASSLEAGVSETQYF.